This entry lists 22 T cell receptor beta chains sequenced from one sample in a study of cytomegalovirus exposure and HLA in healthy donors. This PCR relied on a set of 60 Vbeta primers and 13 Jbeta primers. Sequencing used immunoSEQ multiplex PCR; TCRdb keeps in-frame clones, though not all of them. This table holds around 160,000 clones, roughly four fifths found once. The sequenced sample consisted of PBMCs. The receptors originated from a man in his fifties or sixties in good health and CMV-seropositive.

This clone turned up a few times. The V call is TRBV19, the J call TRBJ1-1, with D maybe TRBD1 (5 bases). Germline V CDR1 and CDR2: LNHDA, SQIVND (reference sequence). Trimming cost V 9 bases and J 4 bases, with 9 bases left between them. CDR3 size: 11 residues. The CDR3 reads CASRVGTEAFF. The CDR3, as DNA: TGTGCCAGCAGGGTTGGCACTGAAGCTTTCTTT.

This clone has just one count. The chain couples TRBV11-2 to TRBJ2-7, with 7 bases aligning to TRBD2. This CDR3 region has 13 residues. CDR1 is SGHAT and CDR2 is FQNNGV in the germline V gene. V shed 3 bases and J 2 bases; nucleotides not matched to a gene: 1. The CDR3 bases are TGTGCCAGCAGCTTGGGACTACCCTACGAGCAGTACTTC. Translating it yields CASSLGLPYEQYF.

The rearrangement links TRBV9 to TRBJ2-3, with 11 bases fitting TRBD2. V dropped 4 bases and J dropped 2; count of bases not matched to a gene: 6. Per germline, CDR1 SGDLS and CDR2 YYNGEE. The CDR3 length is 16 residues. Here the CDR3 reads CASSHRLAGHTDTQYF. The CDR3, as DNA: TGTGCCAGCAGCCACCGACTAGCGGGGCACACAGATACGCAGTATTTT.

The chain is built from TRBV5-1 and TRBJ2-5, with D possibly TRBD2 on 6 matching bases. V lost 0 bases to trimming and J lost 5 bases, with 17 bases between them. The CDR3 runs to 16 residues. The germline gives CDR1 SGHRS, CDR2 YFSETQ. CDR3 in amino acids: CASSLVGGGFQETQYF. CDR3 sequence (DNA): TGCGCCAGCAGCTTGGTCGGGGGAGGTTTTCAGGAGACCCAGTACTTC.

The J gene is TRBJ2-7, the V gene TRBV4-1, with 15 bases matching TRBD2. The CDR3 consists of 18 residues. Germline lookup yields CDR1 MGHRA and CDR2 YSYEKL. The ends lost 2 bases at V and 1 base at J; junction bases unmatched: 6. This CDR3 reads CASSQLGLAGGRSYEQYF. In nucleotides, the CDR3 is TGCGCCAGCAGCCAACTTGGACTAGCGGGAGGGAGGTCCTACGAGCAGTACTTC.

This clone occurred a few times. This chain links TRBV5-6 with TRBJ1-2; 7 positions agree with TRBD1. Germline V lookup: CDR1 SGHDT, CDR2 YYEEEE. The junction had 5 bases not matched to a gene; V was cut back by 3 bases and J by 0 bases. There are 15 residues in the CDR3. In DNA form, the CDR3 reads TGTGCCAGCAGCTCAGACCAGGGGGCTAACTATGGCTACACCTTC. This encodes CASSSDQGANYGYTF.

The gene calls are TRBV5-1 and TRBJ2-1, with 12 bases fitting TRBD2. The CDR3 has 15 residues. The V and J ends lost 0 bases and 9 bases, in that order; junction bases with no gene match: 4. CDR1 and CDR2 (germline): SGHRS, YFSETQ. CDR3 bases: TGCGCCAGCAGCTTGGCTAGCGGGGGGGGTGGTGAGCAGTTCTTC. Translating it yields CASSLASGGGGEQFF.

This chain connects TRBV19 to TRBJ1-2; 7 bases match TRBD1. The CDR3 totals 15 residues. Germline CDR1 and CDR2: LNHDA and SQIVND (reference sequence). V trimming: 3 bases; J trimming: 7 bases; junction bases outside the gene matches: 11. The CDR3 DNA sequence: TGTGCCAGTAGTATTAATTTGGGACAGCTTGCTGGCTACACCTTC. Translation gives CASSINLGQLAGYTF.

The chain joins TRBV5-8 to TRBJ2-1; D gene ambiguous. The CDR3 runs 15 residues. V was clipped by 3 bases and J by 3 bases, with 13 bases between them. Per germline, CDR1 SGHTS and CDR2 YDEGEE. The CDR3 loop reads CASSWVRDFYNEQFF. The CDR3, as DNA: TGTGCCAGCAGCTGGGTTAGAGACTTCTACAATGAGCAGTTCTTC. Full variable domain (missing parts from reference TRBV5-8 and TRBJ2-1): EAGVTQSPTHLIKTRGQQATLRCSPISGHTSVYWYQQALGLGLQFLLWYDEGEERNRGNFPPRFSGRQFPNYSSELNVNALELEDSALYLCASSWVRDFYNEQFFGPGTRLTVL.

The gene calls are TRBV5-1 and TRBJ2-1, with TRBD2 as a possible D gene (5 bases). The CDR3 has 15 residues. CDR1 SGHRS and CDR2 YFSETQ come from the germline V gene. Trimming left V 4 bases short and J 10 bases short, with 21 bases between. The CDR3 nucleotides read TGCGCCAGCAGCGGAACATCCCAACACGGGGAGGAGCAGTTCTTC. Residues: CASSGTSQHGEEQFF.

This clone has only one observation. CDR3 nucleotides: TGTGCCAGCAGTGAAAGGGAGGGTGTGTATGGCTACACCTTC. As protein: CASSEREGVYGYTF. The chain recombines TRBV2 with TRBJ1-2; unclear D gene. In germline, CDR1 is SNHLY, CDR2 FYNNEI. V lost 2 bases, J lost 5 bases, and 12 bases lay in between. This CDR3 is 14 amino acids long.

The V and J genes are TRBV6-1 and TRBJ1-1; 7 bases match TRBD1. Germline CDR1 MNHNS, CDR2 SASEGT. Germline trimming cut 6 bases from V and 0 bases from J; bases unmatched to any gene: 7. This CDR3 region has 15 residues. This CDR3 is CASSPPGQLNTEAFF. CDR3 nucleotide sequence: TGTGCCAGCAGCCCGCCGGGACAGCTGAACACTGAAGCTTTCTTT.

The CDR3 DNA sequence: TGTGCCAGTAGTATAGGCTGGGGGCGAGTTATAGATACGCAGTATTTT. Translated, it gives CASSIGWGRVIDTQYF. The J gene is TRBJ2-3, the V gene TRBV19, with D tentatively TRBD1 (6 bases). Per the germline V gene, CDR1 is LNHDA and CDR2 is SQIVND (reference sequence). Trimming pared 1 base from V and 5 bases from J, leaving 16 bases between. The CDR3 is made up of 16 amino acids.

The V and J genes are TRBV5-1 and TRBJ2-7; 11 positions agree with TRBD1. With 4 bases clipped from V and 4 bases from J, the junction kept 7 bases outside the gene matches. The CDR3 sequence is 15 residues long. CDR1 and CDR2 (germline): SGHRS, YFSETQ. CDR3 sequence reads: CASSPRTGGAYEQYF. CDR3 bases: TGCGCCAGCAGCCCCCGGACAGGGGGCGCTTACGAGCAGTACTTC.

The chain recombines TRBV11-3 with TRBJ2-3; the D gene is possibly TRBD2 (5 bases). CDR1 is SGHNT, CDR2 YENEEA, per germline. Trimming pared 4 bases from V and 2 bases from J, leaving 10 bases between. The CDR3 contains 14 residues. In nucleotides, the CDR3 is TGTGCCAGCAGCTCCCGGGAAAACACAGATACGCAGTATTTT. Its translation is CASSSRENTDTQYF.

The chain uses TRBV19 and TRBJ1-1; TRBD1 agrees at 10 bases. This CDR3 is built from 17 residues. Germline CDR1 is LNHDA and CDR2 is SQIVND (reference sequence). V lost 2 bases and J lost 1; bases outside the gene matches: 7. CDR3 nucleotides: TGTGCCAGTAGTATAAGAGGGACAGGGGCGCGGAACACTGAAGCTTTCTTT. It translates to CASSIRGTGARNTEAFF.

The V call is TRBV13, the J call TRBJ2-7, with 7 bases identical to TRBD2. This CDR3 contains 16 residues. In germline, CDR1 is PRHDT, CDR2 FYEKMQ (reference sequence). The V and J ends lost 4 bases and 1 base, in that order; junction bases with no gene match: 10. CDR3 residues: CASSSVAGEGSYEQYF. DNA of the CDR3: TGTGCCAGCAGCTCGGTAGCGGGCGAGGGGTCCTACGAGCAGTACTTC.

The sample holds one count of this clone. The chain employs TRBV9 and TRBJ2-2; no firm D call. The CDR3 has 15 amino acids. Germline V gives CDR1 SGDLS, CDR2 YYNGEE. V was shortened by 5 bases and J by 0 bases, with 11 bases between the two germline ends. CDR3 amino acids: CASSQRNTNTGELFF. The CDR3, as DNA: TGTGCCAGCAGTCAACGCAACACGAACACCGGGGAGCTGTTTTTT.

The J gene is TRBJ2-7, the V gene TRBV30; D remains unclear. The CDR3 has 13 amino acids. The V gene lost 7 bases and the J gene lost 4 bases, with 17 bases spanning the gap. CDR1 GTSNPN and CDR2 SVGIG come from the germline V gene (reference sequence). CDR3 region: CAFSLRLTYEQYF. CDR3 nucleotides: TGTGCCTTCAGCCTCAGACTGACGTACGAGCAGTACTTC.

The gene calls are TRBV6-6 and TRBJ2-5; D remains unclear. Trimming shortened V by 7 bases and J by 1 base, and 4 bases separated the two germline ends. Germline V gene sequence: CDR1 MNHNY, CDR2 SVGAGI (reference sequence). The CDR3 spans 11 residues. CDR3 loop: CASTLQETQYF. CDR3 nucleotides: TGTGCCAGCACCCTCCAAGAGACCCAGTACTTC.

This chain joins TRBV29-1 and TRBJ2-7, with TRBD1 matching over 11 bases. There are 14 residues in the CDR3. V lost 6 bases and J lost 3; bases outside the gene matches: 7. Germline lookup yields CDR1 SQVTM and CDR2 ANQGSEA. The CDR3 DNA reads TGCAGCGTCGCCGGACAGGGGGCCTACTACGAGCAGTACTTC. Protein: CSVAGQGAYYEQYF.

V and J are TRBV18 and TRBJ1-6; weak D call: TRBD1 (6 bases). CDR1 and CDR2 from the germline V gene are KGHSH and LQKENI. The CDR3 contains 14 residues. V was trimmed by 1 base and J by 13 bases, leaving 14 bases between them. The CDR3 spells CASSPLDRGYPLHF. For the CDR3, the DNA is TGTGCCAGCTCACCACTGGACAGAGGATACCCCCTCCACTTT.